The 27 T cell receptor beta chains reported below all come from one sample, sequenced in a study of identical twins. One entry per CDR3 protein results from TCRdb running MiXCR on the 5' RACE reads. Among 350,000 to 600,000 distinct CDR3 sequences listed, around 14% were seen once. The same data also contributed to another study, on yellow fever vaccine responses in identical twins.

The sample consisted of CD4+ T cells sorted from blood. The receptors shown here come from a young woman in good health.

The CDR3 DNA follows: TGCGCCAGCAGCCAAGATTTACGGGGGTCGAATGAGCAGTTCTTC. Translated: CASSQDLRGSNEQFF. This chain connects TRBV4-3 to TRBJ2-1; D is possibly TRBD2 (6 bases). The germline V gene encodes CDR1 LGHNA and CDR2 YSLEER. The CDR3 runs 15 residues. Trimming pared 0 bases from V and 7 bases from J, leaving 13 bases between.

This clonotype has a handful of counts. This rearrangement joins TRBV27 to TRBJ2-5; D is unresolved. The CDR3 extends over 17 amino acids. Germline values: CDR1 MNHEY, CDR2 SMNVEV (reference sequence). V shed 5 bases and J shed 4 bases, with 23 bases lying between them. CDR3 loop: CASSPPFGREPPETQYF. The CDR3 nucleotides are TGTGCCAGCAGTCCACCATTCGGGCGAGAGCCTCCAGAGACCCAGTACTTC.

V is TRBV27 and J is TRBJ2-7; 12 bases fit TRBD2. Germline V gives CDR1 MNHEY, CDR2 SMNVEV (reference sequence). The J segment lost 4 bases and the V segment lost 6 bases, leaving 10 bases of the junction unmatched. The CDR3 sequence is 16 residues long. This CDR3 reads CASSAPLTSGRYEQYF. The CDR3 nucleotides are TGTGCCAGCAGCGCTCCCCTGACTAGCGGGAGATACGAGCAGTACTTC.

The sample holds a few counts of this clonotype. The chain uses TRBV12-3 or TRBV12-4 and TRBJ1-1; D is possibly TRBD1 (5 bases). The CDR3 has 14 residues. Trimming pared 4 bases from V and 4 bases from J, leaving 13 bases between. The CDR3 loop reads CASSSLAGITEAFF. In DNA, the CDR3 is TGTGCCAGCAGTTCGTTAGCAGGGATCACTGAAGCTTTCTTT.

The V and J genes are TRBV25-1 and TRBJ2-3, with TRBD2 matching 14 bases. V lost 0 bases to trimming and J lost 3 bases; unmatched junction nucleotides: 2. CDR1 MGHDK and CDR2 SYGVNS come from the germline V gene. CDR3 size: 17 residues. The CDR3 sequence is CASSEYRTSGGTDTQYF. In DNA, the CDR3 is TGTGCCAGCAGTGAATATCGGACTAGCGGGGGGACAGATACGCAGTATTTT.

Comments on this clonotype: The junction and the germline gene differ at one end; a read error may be behind it. The chain combines TRBV7-6 with TRBJ2-2; a weak D match, TRBD2 (6 bases). CDR1 and CDR2 from the germline V gene are SGHVS and FNYEAQ. CDR3 size: 14 residues. CDR3 DNA sequence: TGTGCCAGCAGCCTAGCGAGGAAGGGCGGGGAGCTGTTTTTT. Its protein is CASSLARKGGELFF.

This clonotype was observed at least ten times. The chain links TRBV4-3 to TRBJ2-5; TRBD1 is a possible D gene (6 bases). The V gene's germline CDR1 is LGHNA and CDR2 YSLEER. The CDR3 consists of 13 residues. Trimming left V 4 bases short and J 6 bases short, with 12 bases between. CDR3 residues: CASSPGQKKTQYF. Here the CDR3 DNA reads TGCGCCAGCAGCCCCGGACAGAAAAAGACCCAGTACTTC.

This clonotype was counted a few times. The V and J genes are TRBV20-1 and TRBJ2-1; D uncertain. The CDR3 consists of 13 residues. Trimming removed 5 bases at V and 7 bases at J, with 15 bases between. The germline V gene has CDR1 DFQATT and CDR2 SNEGSKA (reference sequence). The CDR3 region has the DNA TGCAGTGCTGCCGAAACCTCCACGAATGAGCAGTTCTTC. It is translated as CSAAETSTNEQFF.

The chain recombines TRBV5-1 with TRBJ2-1; D is unresolved. Trimming cost V 0 bases and J 2 bases, with 21 bases left between them. Germline CDR1 is SGHRS and CDR2 is YFSETQ. The CDR3 runs to 19 residues. In DNA, the CDR3 is TGCGCCAGCAGCTTGGCCGAAAGAAAAGGGCTCCTACCCTACAATGAGCAGTTCTTC. Its translation: CASSLAERKGLLPYNEQFF.

The table lists this clonotype with a few counts. The chain uses TRBV5-6 and TRBJ2-3; 7 bases map to TRBD1. The V segment lost 6 bases and the J segment 0 bases; nucleotides outside the gene matches: 7. Germline CDR1 is SGHDT and CDR2 is YYEEEE. The CDR3 contains 15 residues. The DNA for the CDR3 is TGTGCCAGCACCACGGGACAGAGAAGCACAGATACGCAGTATTTT. Its protein product is CASTTGQRSTDTQYF.

This clonotype was recorded at least ten times. The V and J genes are TRBV28 and TRBJ2-2; D gene uncertain. V was trimmed by 2 bases and J by 6 bases, leaving 7 bases between them. The germline V gene encodes CDR1 MDHEN and CDR2 SYDVKM. The length of the CDR3 is 13 residues. CDR3 bases: TGTGCCAGCAGTTTAGTAGGTCCCGGGGAGCTGTTTTTT. Amino acid sequence: CASSLVGPGELFF.

The chain employs TRBV20-1 and TRBJ2-3, with 7 bases identical to TRBD2. This CDR3 is built from 15 residues. V lost 4 bases and J lost 5; bases outside the gene matches: 12. Germline V gene data show CDR1 as DFQATT and CDR2 as SNEGSKA (reference sequence). This chain's CDR3 is CSATRAGLGRDTQYF. The DNA of the CDR3 is TGCAGTGCTACCCGAGCAGGACTAGGAAGAGATACGCAGTATTTT.

This clonotype occurred a few times. This sequence joins TRBV19 and TRBJ1-5, with D possibly TRBD1 on 5 matching bases. The V end was cut by 7 bases, the J end by 5 bases, with 18 bases between. Germline CDR1 is LNHDA and CDR2 is SQIVND (reference sequence). This CDR3 is built from 15 residues. The CDR3 nucleotides read TGTGCCAGTATGACACGGGGGATTTTAGATCAGCCCCAGCATTTT. Translating it yields CASMTRGILDQPQHF.

This clonotype was seen a handful of times. V and J are TRBV10-3 and TRBJ2-3; D is possibly TRBD2 (5 bases). V lost 10 bases to trimming and J lost 2 bases, with 19 bases between them. Germline V CDR1 and CDR2: ENHRY, SYGVKD. The CDR3 runs 15 residues. The CDR3, as DNA: TGTGCCACCAGAAAGACTAACCCAGACACAGATACGCAGTATTTT. As protein: CATRKTNPDTDTQYF.

This chain joins TRBV7-6 and TRBJ2-3; 13 bases are a match to TRBD2. CDR3 length equals 18 residues. Germline V gives CDR1 SGHVS, CDR2 FNYEAQ. V lost 4 bases, J lost 5 bases, and 12 bases stayed unmatched. CDR3 nucleotide sequence: TGTGCCAGCAGCTCAGGACTAGCGGGGGCCTCCTCGGGAGATACGCAGTATTTT. Amino acid sequence: CASSSGLAGASSGDTQYF.

The rearrangement joins TRBV21-1 to TRBJ1-1; no DNA check was done on the table's D call, TRBD1. TRBV21-1 is a pseudogene segment. This CDR3 region has 13 residues. CDR3 in DNA: TGTGCCAGCAGCATACGACAGTCGCACGTAGCTTTCTTT. It is translated as CASSIRQSHVAFF.

This chain joins TRBV20-1 and TRBJ2-3, with D tentatively TRBD2 (5 bases). Germline V CDR1 and CDR2: DFQATT, SNEGSKA (reference sequence). V lost 5 bases and J 8 bases, leaving 11 bases between the germline ends. The CDR3 covers 11 residues. The CDR3 loop is CSAWGAGTQYF. CDR3 coding DNA: TGCAGTGCTTGGGGTGCGGGTACGCAGTATTTT.

The chain is built from TRBV6-1 and TRBJ2-7, with TRBD1 matching over 7 bases. The junction had 11 bases not matched to a gene; V was cut back by 6 bases and J by 0 bases. The CDR3 sequence is 16 residues long. Germline loops: CDR1 MNHNS, CDR2 SASEGT. The CDR3 DNA reads as TGTGCCAGCAGGCGAGCCCGGGACAGTGTCTCCTACGAGCAGTACTTC. The encoded protein is CASRRARDSVSYEQYF.

This clonotype was detected ten times or more. The chain combines TRBV29-1 with TRBJ2-5; 8 bases map to TRBD1. V shed 1 base and J 5 bases; nucleotides not matched to a gene: 12. The CDR3 is 16 residues long. Germline V gene data show CDR1 as SQVTM and CDR2 as ANQGSEA. The CDR3 nucleotides read TGCAGCGTTGAAGCGGGGACAGGAGGGAGGAAGGAGACCCAGTACTTC. This gives the protein CSVEAGTGGRKETQYF.

This clonotype was counted at least ten times. The V and J genes are TRBV2 and TRBJ2-1, with TRBD2 matching 12 bases. CDR1 SNHLY and CDR2 FYNNEI come from the germline V gene. There are 13 residues in the CDR3. Trimming at V came to 7 bases and at J to 13 bases, leaving 8 bases not matched to a gene. In nucleotides, the CDR3 is TGTGCCAGCAACACCTGGACTAGCGGGGACCAGTTCTTC. The encoded protein is CASNTWTSGDQFF.

The CDR3 sequence: CSARTFGVGSPGSGANVLTF. DNA for the CDR3: TGCAGTGCTAGAACCTTCGGGGTAGGAAGCCCAGGCTCTGGGGCCAACGTCCTGACTTTC. The chain has TRBV20-1 and TRBJ2-6; tentatively, D is TRBD2 (5 bases). The CDR3 has 20 residues. CDR1 and CDR2 from the germline V gene are DFQATT and SNEGSKA (reference sequence). The ends were cut back, 2 bases at V and 0 bases at J, with 23 bases in the middle.

Only a few counts were recorded for this clonotype. The rearrangement uses TRBV5-5 and TRBJ2-7, with D perhaps matching TRBD2 (6 bases). Trimming cost V 1 base and J 7 bases, with 9 bases left between them. This CDR3 has 12 residues. CDR1 and CDR2 from the germline V gene are SGHKS and YYEKEE (reference sequence). The CDR3 DNA is TGTGCCAGCAGCTTGCGACTAGTAGAGCAGTACTTC. Translating gives CASSLRLVEQYF.

There are a few counts of this clonotype. This sequence joins TRBV11-3 and TRBJ2-3; no clear D. Germline V gene sequence: CDR1 SGHNT, CDR2 YENEEA. The CDR3 contains 14 residues. V was shortened by 3 bases and J by 4 bases, with 11 bases between the two germline ends. In DNA form, the CDR3 reads TGTGCCAGCAGCTTGGGCATAGCTGCAGATACGCAGTATTTT. Translation: CASSLGIAADTQYF.

The chain uses TRBV5-1 and TRBJ2-1; TRBD1 might be the D (6 bases). Germline lookup yields CDR1 SGHRS and CDR2 YFSETQ. The CDR3 runs 16 residues. V lost 3 bases to trimming and J lost 0 bases, with 13 bases between them. The DNA for the CDR3 is TGCGCCAGCAGCTATCAGGGGACCAGCTCCTACAATGAGCAGTTCTTC. Amino acids: CASSYQGTSSYNEQFF.

This clonotype was seen a few times. V gene TRBV7-2 combines with J gene TRBJ2-2, with no clear D. The V and J ends lost 5 bases and 7 bases respectively, with 11 bases between them. Germline lookup yields CDR1 SGHTA and CDR2 FQGNSA. The CDR3 sequence is 13 residues long. For the CDR3, the DNA is TGTGCCAGCAGCCTCTCAGCGAACGGGGAGCTGTTTTTT. Amino acid sequence: CASSLSANGELFF.

This clonotype was detected only a few times. CDR3: CASSRTGTGKNSYEQYF. CDR3 DNA: TGCGCCAGCAGCAGGACCGGGACAGGGAAGAACTCCTACGAGCAGTACTTC. The rearrangement links TRBV5-1 to TRBJ2-7; 9 bases line up with TRBD1. The CDR3 has 17 amino acids. Germline-derived CDR1 and CDR2 are SGHRS and YFSETQ. V trimming: 4 bases; J trimming: 0 bases; junction bases outside the gene matches: 11.

The genes are TRBV20-1 and TRBJ2-6, with no clear D. There are 14 residues in the CDR3. Germline CDR1 reads DFQATT; CDR2 reads SNEGSKA (reference sequence). V was trimmed by 0 bases and J by 1 base, leaving 4 bases between them. CDR3 coding DNA: TGCAGTGCTAGAGAAGGTTCTGGGGCCAACGTCCTGACTTTC. Translation: CSAREGSGANVLTF.